Each of the 2 T cell receptor beta chains below was sequenced from the same sample in a study of blood T cells in healthy people across ages. A second about 7 to 11 cycle PCR used barcoded and J-beta primers. TCRdb itself ran the 5' RACE reads through MiXCR, one entry per CDR3 protein. In the table there are roughly 1,300,000 distinct CDR3 sequences, approximately 59% of which are singletons. Sequenced: blood. The source is a man aged 18 to 35 in good health.

The chain has TRBV20-1 and TRBJ1-2, with a tentative D call TRBD1 (6 bases). The germline CDR1 and CDR2 sequences are DFQATT and SNEGSKA (reference sequence). V lost 0 bases to trimming and J lost 5 bases, with 13 bases between them. The CDR3 totals 14 residues. DNA of the CDR3: TGCAGTGCTAGAGATATGGGGGGCAGGTATGGCTACACCTTC. It is translated as CSARDMGGRYGYTF.

V is TRBV15 and J is TRBJ2-1; D gene uncertain. CDR1 is LNHNV and CDR2 is YYDKDF in the germline V gene (reference sequence). This CDR3 spans 15 amino acids. With 1 base removed from V and 6 bases from J, the gap between germline ends came to 13 bases. In DNA, the CDR3 is TGTGCCACCAGCAGAGTGGCCCTCACTGGCAATGAGCAGTTCTTC. Its protein product is CATSRVALTGNEQFF. Complete variable domain (other parts from reference TRBV15 and TRBJ2-1): DAMVIQNPRYQVTQFGKPVTLSCSQTLNHNVMYWYQQKSSQAPKLLFHYYDKDFNNEADTPDNFQSRRPNTSFCFLDIRSPGLGDTAMYLCATSRVALTGNEQFFGPGTRLTVL.